These 8 T cell receptor beta chains originate from one sample sequenced in a study of cytomegalovirus exposure and HLA in healthy donors. PCR used 60 Vbeta primers and 13 Jbeta primers. Libraries were prepared by immunoSEQ multiplex PCR; TCRdb keeps only in-frame clonotypes and omits some of them. The data contain 180,000 or so clones, 70% to 80% of them singletons. The sequenced material came from PBMCs. These receptors were taken from a woman aged 55-70 years in good health and CMV-seropositive.

This clone was observed once. The chain is built from TRBV13 and TRBJ2-7, with 11 bases identical to TRBD2. V lost 3 bases, J lost 3 bases, and 4 bases stayed unmatched. The CDR3 consists of 15 residues. The germline CDR1 and CDR2 sequences are PRHDT and FYEKMQ (reference sequence). The CDR3 DNA sequence: TGTGCCAGCAGCTTCTCTAGCGGGGGGCGCTACGAGCAGTACTTC. Protein: CASSFSSGGRYEQYF.

The chain has TRBV5-1 and TRBJ2-1, with 13 positions matching TRBD2. The CDR3 sequence is 15 residues long. Trimming took 5 bases from V and 7 from J; bases not matched to a gene: 6. From germline, CDR1 is SGHRS and CDR2 YFSETQ. The CDR3 DNA reads as TGCGCCAGCAGACGGACTAGCGGGAGAGCGAATGAGCAGTTCTTC. Residues: CASRRTSGRANEQFF.

The chain links TRBV5-1 to TRBJ1-2; possible D gene TRBD1, 6 bases. The CDR3 loop spans 14 amino acids. Per germline, CDR1 SGHRS and CDR2 YFSETQ. V lost 4 bases to trimming and J lost 3 bases, with 13 bases between them. The CDR3 region is CASSPEGGYYGYTF. The CDR3 DNA reads as TGCGCCAGCAGCCCTGAGGGGGGGTACTATGGCTACACCTTC.

This clone was seen a few times. The chain couples TRBV28 to TRBJ1-1; 7 bases map to TRBD1. The germline CDR1 and CDR2 sequences are MDHEN and SYDVKM. CDR3 length: 16 residues. V gave up 2 bases and J gave up 5 bases; unmatched junction bases: 11. CDR3 sequence (DNA): TGTGCCAGCAGTTTAGGTGGATCGAGGGGGCGGACTGAAGCTTTCTTT. Translating it yields CASSLGGSRGRTEAFF. Looking up the rest from reference TRBV28 and TRBJ1-1 gives the full variable domain: DVKVTQSSRYLVKRTGEKVFLECVQDMDHENMFWYRQDPGLGLRLIYFSYDVKMKEKGDIPEGYSVSREKKERFSLILESASTNQTSMYLCASSLGGSRGRTEAFFGQGTRLTVV.

The chain combines TRBV9 with TRBJ1-2; perhaps TRBD1 as D (5 bases). The V gene's germline CDR1 is SGDLS and CDR2 YYNGEE. This CDR3 region has 11 residues. V dropped 4 bases and J dropped 8 bases, with 9 bases sitting between them. CDR3 in amino acids: CASSRDSGYTF. CDR3 bases: TGTGCCAGCAGCCGGGACTCCGGCTACACCTTC.

V gene TRBV7-9 combines with J gene TRBJ1-5; the match to TRBD1 covers 9 bases. Germline CDR1 reads SEHNR; CDR2 reads FQNEAQ (reference sequence). The CDR3 has 15 amino acids. V dropped 3 bases and J dropped 2; count of bases not matched to a gene: 2. The DNA of the CDR3 is TGTGCCAGCAGCTTCACAGGGGGCGGCAATCAGCCCCAGCATTTT. Residues: CASSFTGGGNQPQHF.

This chain joins TRBV5-1 and TRBJ2-1; a weak D match, TRBD1 (5 bases). Looked up from germline, CDR1 is SGHRS and CDR2 is YFSETQ. This CDR3 comprises 13 residues. V was clipped by 2 bases and J by 7 bases, with 10 bases between them. The CDR3 spells CASSFQGMNEQFF. The CDR3 DNA follows: TGCGCCAGCAGCTTTCAGGGAATGAATGAGCAGTTCTTC.

The chain uses TRBV28 and TRBJ1-4, with D perhaps matching TRBD1 (6 bases). The V gene lost 7 bases and the J gene lost 6 bases, with 18 bases spanning the gap. Germline V CDR1 and CDR2: MDHEN, SYDVKM. This CDR3 comprises 15 residues. CDR3 coding DNA: TGTGCCAGCACCTCACCAAGGGACACTCATGAAAAACTGTTTTTT. Its translation: CASTSPRDTHEKLFF.